The 25 T cell receptor beta chains below come from one sample, sequenced in a study of shared clonotypes between healthy human individuals. TCRdb's table, derived via immunoSEQ multiplex PCR, lists solely in-frame clones and lacks some. Here the sample spans about 2.1 million clones, 85% to 95% being singletons. CD45RO-negative CD8 cells positively selected for CCR7 made up the naive population, which excluded terminally differentiated effector memory CD45RA+ cells. The sequencing sample was made of naive CD8+ T cells from PBMCs. The receptors originated from a young man in good health. Some clones in this sample may be carry-over from other donors' samples.

This clone was observed a single time. The chain is built from TRBV27 and TRBJ2-1, with 10 bases that match TRBD2. CDR1 and CDR2 (germline): MNHEY, SMNVEV (reference sequence). CDR3 length equals 19 residues. The trim removed 3 bases at V and 6 bases at J, leaving 17 bases unmatched. The chain's CDR3 is CASSFQGLAPDPGANEQFF. The CDR3, as DNA: TGTGCCAGCAGTTTTCAGGGACTAGCGCCCGATCCCGGGGCCAATGAGCAGTTCTTC.

The CDR3 bases are TGTGCCAGCAAGGGGCTTCGCGGTGCAGATACGCAGTATTTT. It translates to CASKGLRGADTQYF. The gene calls are TRBV6-1 and TRBJ2-3, with D possibly being TRBD1 (5 bases). Trimming removed 7 bases at V and 4 bases at J, with 15 bases between. CDR1 is MNHNS, CDR2 SASEGT, per germline. The CDR3 length is 14 residues.

The chain uses TRBV5-1 and TRBJ2-5, with TRBD2 matching 11 bases. CDR1 SGHRS and CDR2 YFSETQ come from the germline V gene. Trimming removed 5 bases from V and 1 base from J; junction bases left unmatched: 7. The CDR3 covers 16 residues. This CDR3 is CASRSTSGSPQETQYF. The CDR3 DNA sequence: TGCGCCAGCAGGTCCACTAGCGGGAGCCCCCAAGAGACCCAGTACTTC.

The J gene is TRBJ2-1, the V gene TRBV12-5; D perhaps matches TRBD1 (6 bases). The germline V gene has CDR1 LGHNT and CDR2 FRNRAP. Trimming left V 5 bases short and J 1 base short, with 21 bases between. The CDR3 is made up of 18 amino acids. CDR3 in DNA: TGTGCTAGTGGTATAAATGAAAAGGGACACCTTTCCTACAATGAGCAGTTCTTC. Translated, it gives CASGINEKGHLSYNEQFF.

The chain links TRBV27 to TRBJ2-7; 8 bases match TRBD2. Germline V lookup: CDR1 MNHEY, CDR2 SMNVEV (reference sequence). CDR3 length: 15 residues. V shed 4 bases, J shed 4 bases, and the junction held 9 bases outside the gene matches. The CDR3 bases are TGTGCCAGCAGTTGGGAAGCGGGAGATGGATACGAGCAGTACTTC. Translating gives CASSWEAGDGYEQYF.

The V gene is TRBV4-3, the J gene TRBJ1-1; D is uncertain. CDR1 and CDR2 from the germline V gene are LGHNA and YSLEER. The CDR3 sequence is 12 residues long. Trimming removed 4 bases from V and 7 bases from J, with 10 bases in between. CDR3 amino acids: CASSPRNGEAFF. The CDR3 DNA is TGCGCCAGCAGCCCCAGAAACGGTGAAGCTTTCTTT.

The V call is TRBV7-3, the J call TRBJ2-7; tentatively, D is TRBD1 or TRBD2 (5 bases each). V was clipped by 1 base and J by 5 bases, with 21 bases between them. The V gene's germline CDR1 is SGHTA and CDR2 FQGTGA. The CDR3 consists of 17 residues. CDR3 DNA sequence: TGTGCCAGCAGCTTAATACGGGAAACGGGGCGGCGGGACGAGCAGTACTTC. Its translation is CASSLIRETGRRDEQYF.

The J gene is TRBJ2-1, the V gene TRBV18; 9 bases are a match to TRBD2. The CDR3 is 17 amino acids. V lost 0 bases and J lost 2; bases outside the gene matches: 5. Germline V gene data show CDR1 as KGHSH and CDR2 as LQKENI. This CDR3 is CASSPPWLAGTYNEQFF. In DNA, the CDR3 is TGTGCCAGCTCACCACCGTGGCTAGCGGGGACCTACAATGAGCAGTTCTTC.

The chain carries TRBV10-2 and TRBJ2-2; a weak D match, TRBD2 (5 bases). V dropped 6 bases and J dropped 0 bases, with 11 bases sitting between them. The V gene's germline CDR1 is WSHSY and CDR2 SAAADI. This CDR3 region has 15 residues. The CDR3 reads CASSVGVANTGELFF. CDR3 in DNA: TGCGCCAGCAGCGTCGGGGTAGCGAACACCGGGGAGCTGTTTTTT.

V and J are TRBV19 and TRBJ1-1; D ambiguous. The CDR3 runs 15 residues. Germline V lookup: CDR1 LNHDA, CDR2 SQIVND (reference sequence). Trimming removed 6 bases from V and 10 bases from J, with 24 bases in between. In nucleotides, the CDR3 is TGTGCCAGTAGGCCGTCTGGGGTCACTAGTAATAGAGCTTTCTTT. Translating gives CASRPSGVTSNRAFF.

This chain connects TRBV7-8 to TRBJ2-5; TRBD1 aligns across 9 bases. Trimming at V came to 8 bases and at J to 4 bases, leaving 11 bases not matched to a gene. Looked up from germline, CDR1 is SGHVS and CDR2 is FQNEAQ. The CDR3 extends over 15 amino acids. CDR3 sequence reads: CASRRPGQGSETQYF. The CDR3 DNA follows: TGTGCCAGCCGCCGGCCGGGACAGGGATCAGAGACCCAGTACTTC.

The rearrangement joins TRBV9 to TRBJ2-1, with D possibly TRBD2 on 6 matching bases. Germline V lookup: CDR1 SGDLS, CDR2 YYNGEE. The CDR3 length is 16 residues. V gave up 5 bases and J gave up 0 bases, with 15 bases separating them. CDR3 coding DNA: TGTGCCAGCAGGGGGGGACCGCCTAGCTCCTACAATGAGCAGTTCTTC. The encoded protein is CASRGGPPSSYNEQFF.

J is TRBJ2-7 and V is TRBV4-3; 10 bases agree with TRBD1. The germline V gene has CDR1 LGHNA and CDR2 YSLEER. This CDR3 has 18 residues. The V and J ends lost 0 bases and 5 bases, in that order; junction bases with no gene match: 13. Written as DNA, the CDR3 is TGCGCCAGCAGCCAAGATCCGGCGTGGGACAGGGGTGTGGACGAGCAGTACTTC. It yields the protein CASSQDPAWDRGVDEQYF.

The V gene is TRBV27, the J gene TRBJ2-7; 13 bases match TRBD2. Trimming took 0 bases from V and 3 from J; bases not matched to a gene: 8. The V gene's germline CDR1 is MNHEY and CDR2 SMNVEV (reference sequence). CDR3 length: 18 residues. The CDR3 sequence is CASSLSTSGRRPSYEQYF. The CDR3 DNA follows: TGTGCCAGCAGTTTATCGACTAGCGGGAGGCGACCCAGCTACGAGCAGTACTTC.

The chain has TRBV5-1 and TRBJ1-2; 9 nucleotides align to TRBD1. V shed 4 bases, J shed 2 bases, and the junction held 6 bases outside the gene matches. CDR1 SGHRS and CDR2 YFSETQ come from the germline V gene. The CDR3 has 15 amino acids. The CDR3 sequence: CASSGGTGQNYGYTF. The CDR3 nucleotides are TGCGCCAGCAGCGGGGGGACAGGGCAGAACTATGGCTACACCTTC.

The chain joins TRBV7-2 to TRBJ2-4; perhaps TRBD1 as D (5 bases). The CDR3 length is 19 residues. V shed 5 bases and J shed 0 bases, with 23 bases lying between them. The V gene's germline CDR1 is SGHTA and CDR2 FQGNSA. CDR3 amino acids: CASSQAPTVLELAKNIQYF. DNA of the CDR3: TGTGCCAGCAGCCAGGCCCCGACAGTGCTAGAACTAGCCAAAAACATTCAGTACTTC.

The chain carries TRBV6-5 and TRBJ1-2, with a weak D call TRBD1 (5 bases). Germline CDR1 MNHEY, CDR2 SVGAGI. The V and J ends lost 5 bases and 5 bases respectively, with 12 bases between them. The CDR3 has 13 amino acids. CDR3 amino acids: CASSSRTGYGYTF. The CDR3 DNA reads TGTGCCAGCAGTAGCCGAACAGGTTATGGCTACACCTTC.

The CDR3 nucleotides read TGTGCCAGCAGTTTATCCCCGACAGGGCTGCGGGAGACCCAGTACTTC. Translating it yields CASSLSPTGLRETQYF. The genes are TRBV28 and TRBJ2-5; 7 bases line up with TRBD1. J was trimmed by 5 bases and V by 1 base; bases with no gene match: 10. The CDR3 contains 16 residues. The germline gives CDR1 MDHEN, CDR2 SYDVKM.

The chain employs TRBV19 and TRBJ2-5, with a tentative D call TRBD2 (5 bases). Trimming cost V 3 bases and J 2 bases, with 13 bases left between them. The germline gives CDR1 LNHDA, CDR2 SQIVND (reference sequence). The CDR3 runs to 15 residues. The CDR3 is CASSMGSGSQETQYF. The CDR3 DNA is TGTGCCAGTAGTATGGGTTCGGGGTCACAAGAGACCCAGTACTTC.

This CDR3 reads CASSVGWRGPTETQYF. Written as DNA, the CDR3 is TGTGCCAGCAGCGTAGGGTGGCGGGGTCCGACGGAGACCCAGTACTTC. This rearrangement joins TRBV9 to TRBJ2-5; possibly TRBD2 for D (6 bases). This CDR3 comprises 16 residues. Trimming cost V 0 bases and J 5 bases, with 17 bases left between them. Germline loops: CDR1 SGDLS, CDR2 YYNGEE.

V and J are TRBV7-3 and TRBJ2-2; weak D call: TRBD2 (6 bases). Germline-derived CDR1 and CDR2 are SGHTA and FQGTGA. The CDR3 extends over 18 amino acids. Trimming left V 5 bases short and J 4 bases short, with 23 bases between. The CDR3 region is CASSHHLRDGRGTGELFF. CDR3 in DNA: TGTGCCAGCAGCCATCACTTGAGGGACGGGAGAGGCACCGGGGAGCTGTTTTTT.

V and J are TRBV27 and TRBJ1-1, with D possibly being TRBD1 (5 bases). CDR1 MNHEY and CDR2 SMNVEV come from the germline V gene (reference sequence). V was pared by 3 bases and J by 3 bases, with 14 bases between. There are 15 residues in the CDR3. The DNA of the CDR3 is TGTGCCAGCAGTTTTTTCCGGACCAGGGACACTGAAGCTTTCTTT. This gives the protein CASSFFRTRDTEAFF.

The chain uses TRBV7-9 and TRBJ1-3; no clear D. The CDR3 consists of 13 residues. Germline loops: CDR1 SEHNR, CDR2 FQNEAQ (reference sequence). Between the trimmed V and J ends, which lost 2 bases and 5 bases, there was a span of 7 bases. The CDR3 loop is CASSLSKRNTIYF. The CDR3 region has the DNA TGTGCCAGCAGCTTATCGAAGCGAAACACCATATATTTT. The variable domain in full, completed from reference TRBV7-9 and TRBJ1-3, reads DTGVSQNPRHKITKRGQNVTFRCDPISEHNRLYWYRQTLGQGPEFLTYFQNEAQLEKSRLLSDRFSAERPKGSFSTLEIQRTEQGDSAMYLCASSLSKRNTIYFGEGSWLTVV.

The chain employs TRBV28 and TRBJ1-6; no reliable D call. Germline values: CDR1 MDHEN, CDR2 SYDVKM. Trimming shortened V by 5 bases and J by 7 bases, and 12 bases separated the two germline ends. This CDR3 has 14 amino acids. This CDR3 reads CASSPPGVNSPLHF. In DNA, the CDR3 is TGTGCCAGCAGTCCCCCCGGGGTCAATTCACCCCTCCACTTT. Full variable domain (rest looked up from reference TRBV28 and TRBJ1-6): DVKVTQSSRYLVKRTGEKVFLECVQDMDHENMFWYRQDPGLGLRLIYFSYDVKMKEKGDIPEGYSVSREKKERFSLILESASTNQTSMYLCASSPPGVNSPLHFGNGTRLTVT.

A word on this clone: Other nucleotide sequences from this sample produce the same CDR3. The chain employs TRBV20-1 and TRBJ2-3; D is unclear. This CDR3 spans 10 amino acids. V lost 3 bases to trimming and J lost 9 bases, with 7 bases between them. Per the germline V gene, CDR1 is DFQATT and CDR2 is SNEGSKA (reference sequence). The CDR3 coding sequence is TGCAGTGCTAGGACCGACACGCAGTATTTT. Protein: CSARTDTQYF.